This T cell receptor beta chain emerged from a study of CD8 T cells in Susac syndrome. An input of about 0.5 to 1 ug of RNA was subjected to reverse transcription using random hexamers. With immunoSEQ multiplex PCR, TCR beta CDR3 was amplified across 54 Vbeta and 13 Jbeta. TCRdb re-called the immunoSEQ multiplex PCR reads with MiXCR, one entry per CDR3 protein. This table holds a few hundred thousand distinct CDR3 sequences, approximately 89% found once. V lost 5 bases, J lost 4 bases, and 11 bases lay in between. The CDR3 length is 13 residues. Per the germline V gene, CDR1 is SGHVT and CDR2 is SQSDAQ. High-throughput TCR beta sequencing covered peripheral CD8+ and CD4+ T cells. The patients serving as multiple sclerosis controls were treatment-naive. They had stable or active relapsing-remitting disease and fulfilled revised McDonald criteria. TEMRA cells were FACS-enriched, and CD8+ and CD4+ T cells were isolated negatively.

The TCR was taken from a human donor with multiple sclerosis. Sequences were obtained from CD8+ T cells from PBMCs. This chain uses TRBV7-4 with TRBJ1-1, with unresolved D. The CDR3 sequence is CASSARPGTEAFF. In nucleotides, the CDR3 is TGTGCCAGCAGCGCTAGACCGGGCACTGAAGCTTTCTTT.